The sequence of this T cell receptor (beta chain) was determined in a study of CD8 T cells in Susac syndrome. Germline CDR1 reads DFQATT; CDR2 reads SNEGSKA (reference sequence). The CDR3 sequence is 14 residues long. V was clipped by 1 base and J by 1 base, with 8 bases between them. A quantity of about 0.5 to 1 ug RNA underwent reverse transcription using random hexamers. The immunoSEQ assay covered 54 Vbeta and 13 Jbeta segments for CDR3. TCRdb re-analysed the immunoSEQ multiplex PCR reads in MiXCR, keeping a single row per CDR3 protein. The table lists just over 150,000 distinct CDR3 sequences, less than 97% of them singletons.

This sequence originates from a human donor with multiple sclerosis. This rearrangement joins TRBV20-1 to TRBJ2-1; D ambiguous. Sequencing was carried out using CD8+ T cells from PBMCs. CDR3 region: CSARVLGSYNEQFF. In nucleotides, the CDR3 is TGCAGTGCTAGAGTTCTGGGATCCTACAATGAGCAGTTCTTC.